The 5 T cell receptor beta chains in this list originate from one sample, sequenced in a study of CXCR3-negative and CXCR3-positive naive CD8 T cells. UMI labels and 5' RACE were used to prepare the TRB cDNA libraries. Reprocessing the 5' RACE reads, TCRdb reports a single entry for every CDR3 protein and omits DNA. The sample totals approximately 20,000 distinct CDR3 sequences. The sequenced sample was memory CD8+ T cells from blood. The receptors shown here come from a human donor in good health. Some clones in this sample may be carry-over from other donors' samples.

V is TRBV28 and J is TRBJ2-3; TCRdb's D gene call, TRBD1, goes unchecked for lack of DNA. CDR1 and CDR2 from the germline V gene are MDHEN and SYDVKM. The CDR3 contains 16 residues. The CDR3 is CASSLGGGVNTDTQYF.

This chain uses TRBV12-3 or TRBV12-4 with TRBJ2-3; TCRdb designates TRBD1, a call that cannot be tested without DNA. This CDR3 has 15 residues. The CDR3 sequence: CASSSPGLAIDTQYF.

V gene TRBV7-3 combines with J gene TRBJ2-1; TCRdb selects TRBD2, and the lack of DNA leaves this call unchecked. This CDR3 is built from 14 residues. CDR1 is SGHTA and CDR2 is FQGTGA in the germline V gene. CDR3 amino acids: CASSLLTGTDEQFF.

The chain combines TRBV7-9 with TRBJ1-2; as DNA is missing, the TRBD1 call by TCRdb cannot be tested. The V gene's germline CDR1 is SEHNR and CDR2 FQNEAQ (reference sequence). The CDR3 has 13 amino acids. The CDR3 spells CASSLRQGGMDTF.

This chain connects TRBV6-2 or TRBV6-3 to TRBJ2-1; TCRdb designates TRBD2, a call that cannot be tested without DNA. Germline-derived CDR1 and CDR2 are MNHEY and SVGEGT. This CDR3 region has 19 residues. The CDR3: CASSYPTLQLAGGPREQFF.